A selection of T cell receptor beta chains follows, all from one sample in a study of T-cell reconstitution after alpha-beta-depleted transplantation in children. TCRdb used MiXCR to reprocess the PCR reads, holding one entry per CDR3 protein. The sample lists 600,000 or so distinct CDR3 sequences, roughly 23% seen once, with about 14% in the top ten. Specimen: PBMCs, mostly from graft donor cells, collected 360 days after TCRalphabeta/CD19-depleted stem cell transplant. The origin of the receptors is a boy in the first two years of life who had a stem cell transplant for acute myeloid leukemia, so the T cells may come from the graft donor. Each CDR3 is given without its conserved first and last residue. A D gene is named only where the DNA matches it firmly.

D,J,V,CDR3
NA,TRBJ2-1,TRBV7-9,ASSSGGHAEQF
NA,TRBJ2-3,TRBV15,ATSNAGSTDTQY
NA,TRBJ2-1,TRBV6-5,ASSYPNHEQF
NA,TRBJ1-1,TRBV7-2,ASSLNGENTEAF
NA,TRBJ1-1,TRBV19,ASSIDWREAF
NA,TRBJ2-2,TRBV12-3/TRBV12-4,ASRSPGLDTGELF
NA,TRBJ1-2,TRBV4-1,ASSPGASGNYYGYT
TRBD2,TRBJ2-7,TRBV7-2,ASSLGLAAYEQY
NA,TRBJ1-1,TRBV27,ASTMGTEAF
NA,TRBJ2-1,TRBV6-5,ASSRRGDYNEQF
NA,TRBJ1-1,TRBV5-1,ASSLDSMNTEAF
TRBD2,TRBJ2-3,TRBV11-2,ASSLRFRLAEITDTQY
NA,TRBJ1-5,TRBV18,ASSRGPIGLGGNQPQH
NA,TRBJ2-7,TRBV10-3,ATQMDVQGPYEQY
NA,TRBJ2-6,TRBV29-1,SVEGGDGANVLT
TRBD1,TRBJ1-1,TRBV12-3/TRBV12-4,ASRRQGPNTEAF
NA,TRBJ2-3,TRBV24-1,ATSEDVSTDTQY
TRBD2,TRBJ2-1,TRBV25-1,ASSELRGANEQF
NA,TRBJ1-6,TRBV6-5,ASSRSQGANSPLH
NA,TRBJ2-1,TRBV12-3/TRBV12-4,ASERANVYNEQF
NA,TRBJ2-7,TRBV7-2,ASSLEGTEYLHEQY
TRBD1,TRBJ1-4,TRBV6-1,ASSRGQGRYEKLF
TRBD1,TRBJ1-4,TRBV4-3,ASSLDRGRQKLF
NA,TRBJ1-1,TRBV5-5,ASSLWLTGSVGTEAF
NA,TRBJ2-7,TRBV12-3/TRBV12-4,ASTAGGEQY
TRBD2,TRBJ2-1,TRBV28,ASRLAVSYNEQF
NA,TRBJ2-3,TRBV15,ATSRGRGDTQY
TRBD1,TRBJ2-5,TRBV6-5,ASSYSGTVLQETQY
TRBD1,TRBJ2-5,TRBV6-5,ASSYPNRGQETQY
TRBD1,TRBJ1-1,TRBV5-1,ASSLPTGVNTEAF
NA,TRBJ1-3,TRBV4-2,ASSHEDRFL
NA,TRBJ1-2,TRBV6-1,ASRKGSGYGYT
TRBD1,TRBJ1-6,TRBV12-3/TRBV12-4,ASRKGEGANSPLH
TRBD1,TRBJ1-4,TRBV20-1,SAVQGVDEKLF
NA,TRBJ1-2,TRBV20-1,SASGQVNYGYT
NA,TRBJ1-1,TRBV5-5,ASSLHGAMNTEAF
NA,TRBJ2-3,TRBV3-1,ASSPLGDPSDTQY
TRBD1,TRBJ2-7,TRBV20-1,SARDHRTGDYEQY
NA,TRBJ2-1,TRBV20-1,SAIREPQAEGEQF
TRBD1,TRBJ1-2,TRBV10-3,AINPGQAYYGYT
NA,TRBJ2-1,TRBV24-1,ATSDLSGNEQF
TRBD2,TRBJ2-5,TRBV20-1,SALPLRGGIETQY
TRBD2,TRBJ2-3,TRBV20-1,SSSGFTDTQY
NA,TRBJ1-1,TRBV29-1,SVDSGSGEAF
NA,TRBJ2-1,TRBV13,ASSPTRGDEQF
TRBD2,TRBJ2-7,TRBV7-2,ASNFGGGARQY
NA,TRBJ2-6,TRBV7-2,ASTIGYEPNVLT
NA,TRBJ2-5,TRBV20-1,GARDPYRGQETQY
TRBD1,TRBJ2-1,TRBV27,ASSFRFMTGFEQF